Following are 26 T cell receptor beta chains from one sample sequenced in a study of OX40 agonist ivuxolimab in advanced cancers. The data were produced by immunoSEQ multiplex PCR, yet TCRdb's version contains in-frame clones alone and is incomplete. The data contain about 70,000 clones, approximately 89% of them singletons. This material consisted of CD4+ or CD8+ T cells sorted from blood, taken in a trial of the OX40 agonist ivuxolimab. All receptors derive from an adult with an advanced solid tumor such as melanoma, head and neck, liver or kidney cancer.

The gene calls are TRBV6-1 and TRBJ1-4; 7 nucleotides agree with TRBD1. This CDR3 is built from 13 residues. The V gene end was trimmed by 5 bases and the J gene end by 8 bases; junction bases not matched to a gene: 5. Germline CDR1 reads MNHNS; CDR2 reads SASEGT. CDR3 sequence: CASSRRGDEKLFF. In DNA, the CDR3 is TGTGCCAGCAGTCGCAGGGGGGACGAAAAACTGTTTTTT.

The rearrangement joins TRBV10-2 to TRBJ2-1; 9 positions match TRBD1. CDR3 length: 16 amino acids. The germline V gene encodes CDR1 WSHSY and CDR2 SAAADI. With V trimmed by 6 bases and J by 1 base, 7 bases remained unmatched. The DNA of the CDR3 is TGCGCCAGCAGGGAAACAGGGGGCTATTCCTACAATGAGCAGTTCTTC. Its translation: CASRETGGYSYNEQFF.

J is TRBJ2-7 and V is TRBV6-1; D remains ambiguous. The CDR3 sequence is 10 residues long. Trimming removed 8 bases from V and 6 bases from J, with 8 bases in between. CDR1 and CDR2 (germline): MNHNS, SASEGT. The CDR3 loop is CASASFEQYF. The CDR3, as DNA: TGTGCCAGCGCGTCTTTCGAGCAGTACTTC.

The rearrangement uses TRBV28 and TRBJ2-2; possible D gene TRBD2, 6 bases. The CDR3 is 15 amino acids. V was cut by 1 base and J by 5 bases, with 11 bases left in between. From germline, CDR1 is MDHEN and CDR2 SYDVKM. The CDR3 DNA reads TGTGCCAGCAGTTTATCAGGGAGGCGGACCGGGGAGCTGTTTTTT. Translated: CASSLSGRRTGELFF.

The V gene is TRBV5-1, the J gene TRBJ2-7, with a possible D match to TRBD1 (5 bases). The length of the CDR3 is 14 residues. The germline V and J ends were trimmed by 0 bases and 2 bases, with 9 bases remaining between them. Germline-derived CDR1 and CDR2 are SGHRS and YFSETQ. CDR3 bases: TGCGCCAGCAGCTTGGGGGCAGGGACCTACGAGCAGTACTTC. It translates to CASSLGAGTYEQYF.

V usage is TRBV4-2 and J usage is TRBJ1-4; 7 bases match TRBD1. This CDR3 contains 14 residues. The germline gives CDR1 LGHNA, CDR2 YNFKEQ. V was clipped by 4 bases and J by 8 bases; unmatched bases: 7. CDR3 residues: CASSPGRGDEKLFF. CDR3 DNA sequence: TGTGCCAGCAGCCCGGGCAGGGGGGACGAAAAACTGTTTTTT.

The V gene is TRBV18, the J gene TRBJ1-1; D not certain. This CDR3 is built from 11 residues. Per the germline V gene, CDR1 is KGHSH and CDR2 is LQKENI. V shed 4 bases and J shed 10 bases, with 10 bases lying between them. In DNA, the CDR3 is TGTGCCAGCTCACACCAGAAAGTAGCTTTCTTT. Translated: CASSHQKVAFF.

The J gene is TRBJ2-1, the V gene TRBV18; D could derive from TRBD1 or TRBD2 (6 bases each). This CDR3 spans 15 amino acids. From germline, CDR1 is KGHSH and CDR2 LQKENI. V was cut by 6 bases and J by 5 bases, with 17 bases left in between. The CDR3 loop is CASSRAGQGHNEQFF. CDR3 in DNA: TGTGCCAGCTCCCGGGCGGGGCAGGGGCACAATGAGCAGTTCTTC.

The chain combines TRBV11-2 with TRBJ1-1; perhaps TRBD1 as D (5 bases). The germline V gene has CDR1 SGHAT and CDR2 FQNNGV. CDR3 length: 14 residues. The germline V and J ends were trimmed by 4 bases and 0 bases, with 9 bases remaining between them. In DNA form, the CDR3 reads TGTGCCAGCAGCTCGGGACCGTTGAACACTGAAGCTTTCTTT. This sequence encodes CASSSGPLNTEAFF.

The chain carries TRBV7-2 and TRBJ2-7; 7 nucleotides match TRBD1. Trimming cost V 5 bases and J 4 bases; bases outside gene matches: 11. This CDR3 comprises 15 residues. CDR1 is SGHTA and CDR2 is FQGNSA in the germline V gene. The CDR3 region has the DNA TGTGCCAGCAGCCAGAGGCTGGGACAGTTGTACGAGCAGTACTTC. It yields the protein CASSQRLGQLYEQYF.

J is TRBJ2-3 and V is TRBV6-1; maybe TRBD2 (6 bases). V shed 5 bases and J shed 2 bases, with 11 bases lying between them. Germline CDR1 and CDR2: MNHNS and SASEGT. This CDR3 comprises 14 residues. The CDR3 DNA reads TGTGCCAGCAGTTCGACTAGAGTCACAGATACGCAGTATTTT. Its translation is CASSSTRVTDTQYF.

The chain has TRBV18 and TRBJ1-1, with no clear D. Germline V gene sequence: CDR1 KGHSH, CDR2 LQKENI. This CDR3 comprises 14 residues. Trimming removed 3 bases from V and 4 bases from J, with 12 bases in between. This CDR3 reads CASSPSWEGTEAFF. The CDR3 bases are TGTGCCAGCTCACCGAGTTGGGAGGGCACTGAAGCTTTCTTT.

V is TRBV18 and J is TRBJ2-1; D not certain. With 3 bases removed from V and 5 bases from J, the gap between germline ends came to 14 bases. Germline V gene data show CDR1 as KGHSH and CDR2 as LQKENI. CDR3 size: 15 residues. The CDR3 region is CASSPSSGRDNEQFF. DNA for the CDR3: TGTGCCAGCTCACCCTCTTCTGGACGGGACAATGAGCAGTTCTTC.

This clone was counted once. The chain is built from TRBV6-1 and TRBJ1-2; D not resolved. CDR1 is MNHNS, CDR2 SASEGT, per germline. The V end was cut by 3 bases, the J end by 8 bases, with 10 bases between. This CDR3 contains 12 residues. The CDR3 bases are TGTGCCAGCAGTGACGGGAAAGGAGGCTACACCTTC. Translation: CASSDGKGGYTF.

V usage is TRBV5-1 and J usage is TRBJ2-2; 7 nucleotides agree with TRBD2. CDR3 size: 16 residues. CDR1 is SGHRS and CDR2 is YFSETQ in the germline V gene. Trimming at V came to 3 bases and at J to 3 bases, leaving 8 bases not matched to a gene. CDR3 protein: CASSWGTTQDTGELFF. The CDR3 nucleotides are TGCGCCAGCAGCTGGGGGACTACCCAGGACACCGGGGAGCTGTTTTTT.

This chain uses TRBV27 with TRBJ2-7; 8 bases fit TRBD1. Germline CDR1 reads MNHEY; CDR2 reads SMNVEV (reference sequence). The CDR3 consists of 14 residues. J lost 3 bases, V lost 9 bases, and 10 bases had no gene match. CDR3 nucleotide sequence: TGTGCCAGGAATAGGAGACAGGGGTTCTACGAGCAGTACTTC. Protein sequence: CARNRRQGFYEQYF.

On this clone: Germline is not matched at one junction end, which may reflect a read error. The rearrangement links TRBV5-1 to TRBJ2-3; no clear D. CDR1 SGHRS and CDR2 YFSETQ come from the germline V gene. The CDR3 is 15 amino acids. The CDR3 sequence: CASSLSPTSTDTQYF. Written as DNA, the CDR3 is TGTGCCAGCAGCTTGAGCCCGACTAGCACAGATACGCAGTATTTT.

The chain joins TRBV5-6 to TRBJ2-7; D not certain. This CDR3 has 16 residues. V was pared by 2 bases and J by 2 bases, with 17 bases between. The germline gives CDR1 SGHDT, CDR2 YYEEEE. CDR3 sequence reads: CASSFFVGKMAYEQYF. The CDR3 nucleotides read TGTGCCAGCAGCTTCTTCGTAGGGAAAATGGCCTACGAGCAGTACTTC.

The chain links TRBV7-2 to TRBJ2-1; D is ambiguous. V was cut by 5 bases and J by 6 bases, with 14 bases left in between. The germline V gene has CDR1 SGHTA and CDR2 FQGNSA. This CDR3 spans 14 amino acids. The CDR3 is CASSSRAASNEQFF. The CDR3, as DNA: TGTGCCAGCAGCAGTAGGGCAGCTTCCAATGAGCAGTTCTTC. The entire variable domain, with the rest obtained from reference TRBV7-2 and TRBJ2-1, is as follows: GAGVSQSPSNKVTEKGKDVELRCDPISGHTALYWYRQSLGQGLEFLIYFQGNSAPDKSGLPSDRFSAERTGGSVSTLTIQRTQQEDSAVYLCASSSRAASNEQFFGPGTRLTVL.

The chain joins TRBV18 to TRBJ1-2, with 12 bases that match TRBD1. Germline CDR1 is KGHSH and CDR2 is LQKENI. V gave up 5 bases and J gave up 3 bases; unmatched junction bases: 1. There are 14 residues in the CDR3. Here the CDR3 reads CASSGDRGHYGYTF. The CDR3 DNA sequence: TGTGCCAGCTCAGGGGACAGGGGGCACTATGGCTACACCTTC.

The V gene is TRBV5-1, the J gene TRBJ2-6; D not certain. The germline V gene has CDR1 SGHRS and CDR2 YFSETQ. Trimming left V 0 bases short and J 0 bases short, with 7 bases between. This CDR3 spans 16 amino acids. Here the CDR3 DNA reads TGCGCCAGCAGCTTGGGACCGAGCTCTGGGGCCAACGTCCTGACTTTC. Translated: CASSLGPSSGANVLTF.

This clone was found once. This chain joins TRBV5-1 and TRBJ2-5; 7 bases fit TRBD1. The junction had 3 bases not matched to a gene; V was cut back by 3 bases and J by 4 bases. This CDR3 contains 13 residues. Germline V gene data show CDR1 as SGHRS and CDR2 as YFSETQ. The CDR3 is CASSSQGTETQYF. The CDR3 coding sequence is TGCGCCAGCAGCTCACAGGGGACAGAGACCCAGTACTTC.

The chain couples TRBV2 to TRBJ2-3, with TRBD2 matching over 9 bases. Germline V lookup: CDR1 SNHLY, CDR2 FYNNEI. The CDR3 covers 15 residues. V trimming: 2 bases; J trimming: 4 bases; junction bases outside the gene matches: 4. The CDR3 sequence is CASSEQRGEPDTQYF. CDR3 nucleotide sequence: TGTGCCAGCAGTGAACAGCGGGGGGAGCCAGATACGCAGTATTTT. The complete variable domain, with remaining parts taken from reference TRBV2 and TRBJ2-3, reads EPEVTQTPSHQVTQMGQEVILRCVPISNHLYFYWYRQILGQKVEFLVSFYNNEISEKSEIFDDQFSVERPDGSNFTLKIRSTKLEDSAMYFCASSEQRGEPDTQYFGPGTRLTVL.

V is TRBV5-5 and J is TRBJ2-5; TRBD2 agrees at 11 bases. Germline CDR1 and CDR2: SGHKS and YYEKEE (reference sequence). V dropped 4 bases and J dropped 8; count of bases not matched to a gene: 13. There are 16 residues in the CDR3. The CDR3 sequence is CASSPGTSGLVGTQYF. The DNA for the CDR3 is TGTGCCAGCAGCCCGGGGACTAGCGGCCTCGTGGGTACCCAGTACTTC.

The gene calls are TRBV2 and TRBJ1-6; 7 positions agree with TRBD1. Germline V gene sequence: CDR1 SNHLY, CDR2 FYNNEI. V trimming: 6 bases; J trimming: 7 bases; junction bases outside the gene matches: 6. The CDR3 totals 14 residues. The CDR3 region has the DNA TGTGCCAGCAGGGACAGGTTTCCGAATTCACCCCTCCACTTT. The encoded protein is CASRDRFPNSPLHF. Full variable domain (outside the CDR3, taken from reference TRBV2 and TRBJ1-6): EPEVTQTPSHQVTQMGQEVILRCVPISNHLYFYWYRQILGQKVEFLVSFYNNEISEKSEIFDDQFSVERPDGSNFTLKIRSTKLEDSAMYFCASRDRFPNSPLHFGNGTRLTVT.

The V and J genes are TRBV14 and TRBJ2-1; TRBD2 matches at 10 bases. Per the germline V gene, CDR1 is SGHDN and CDR2 is FVKESK. Trimming cost V 0 bases and J 3 bases; bases outside gene matches: 20. CDR3 size: 22 residues. The CDR3 is CASSQESWSLAGDPTYYNEQFF. The CDR3 DNA reads as TGTGCCAGCAGCCAAGAATCGTGGAGTCTAGCGGGGGACCCAACCTACTACAATGAGCAGTTCTTC.